These 19 T cell receptor beta chains came from one sample sequenced in a study of cytomegalovirus exposure and HLA in healthy donors (dated by TCRdb to 2016 to 2017). Receptors were amplified or captured by the immunoSEQ multiplex PCR assay. A mixture of 60 forward primers for TCR Vbeta segments and 13 reverse primers for TCR Jbeta segments was used in the multiplex PCR. This is the immuneACCESS table as TCRdb keeps it, with only in-frame sequences that have V and J called. A part of the clones is gone; compared with another copy, unresolved V genes explain less than half, and the rest is unexplained. The sample table records about 170,000 clones; less than 85% of these occur just once. About 1.5% of the sample comes from the top ten. The material sequenced was PBMCs. The origin of the receptors is a male donor in good health and CMV-seronegative.

Note on this clone: This same CDR3 is encoded by further DNA sequences in the sample. V gene TRBV5-1 combines with J gene TRBJ1-1; TRBD1 is a possible D gene (5 bases). This CDR3 region has 15 residues. V was pared by 3 bases and J by 3 bases, with 15 bases between. The V gene's germline CDR1 is SGHRS and CDR2 YFSETQ. The CDR3 sequence is CASSSRTYRDTEAFF. The CDR3 bases are TGCGCCAGCAGCTCGCGGACATATAGGGACACTGAAGCTTTCTTT.

The V call is TRBV5-1, the J call TRBJ1-5, with D possibly being TRBD1 (6 bases). V lost 4 bases and J 4 bases, leaving 12 bases between the germline ends. Per germline, CDR1 SGHRS and CDR2 YFSETQ. The CDR3 contains 14 residues. CDR3 sequence (DNA): TGCGCCAGCAGCGAACAGGGTAGGAATCAGCCCCAGCATTTT. Translated, it gives CASSEQGRNQPQHF.

The chain has TRBV11-1 and TRBJ1-1; possible D gene TRBD1, 6 bases. Germline-derived CDR1 and CDR2 are SGHAT and FQDESV (reference sequence). Trimming took 5 bases from V and 6 from J, leaving 22 bases between them. The CDR3 is 16 residues long. In nucleotides, the CDR3 is TGTGCCAGCAGCCTAACCTTCGGGGGGGCCGGCCCTGAAGCTTTCTTT. Protein: CASSLTFGGAGPEAFF.

Concerning this clone: The junction departs from the called germline gene at one end, perhaps through a read error. The rearrangement joins TRBV7-9 to TRBJ2-5; 9 nucleotides align to TRBD1. Per the germline V gene, CDR1 is SEHNR and CDR2 is FQNEAQ (reference sequence). The CDR3 is 13 amino acids. CDR3 sequence reads: CSSSGQGLETQYF. CDR3 nucleotides: TGTTCCAGCAGCGGACAGGGGTTAGAGACCCAGTACTTC.

The rearrangement joins TRBV11-1 to TRBJ2-7; 7 bases match TRBD1. V trimming: 2 bases; J trimming: 5 bases; junction bases outside the gene matches: 3. Per germline, CDR1 SGHAT and CDR2 FQDESV (reference sequence). The length of the CDR3 is 13 residues. CDR3 nucleotides: TGTGCCAGCAGCTTAAGGGGGCCTAACGAGCAGTACTTC. This gives the protein CASSLRGPNEQYF. The full variable domain, its missing parts supplied by reference TRBV11-1 and TRBJ2-7, is EAEVAQSPRYKITEKSQAVAFWCDPISGHATLYWYRQILGQGPELLVQFQDESVVDDSQLPKDRFSAERLKGVDSTLKIQPAELGDSAMYLCASSLRGPNEQYFGPGTRLTVT.

This clone was detected only a few times. The rearrangement links TRBV27 to TRBJ2-1; 8 bases map to TRBD2. This CDR3 comprises 14 residues. CDR1 and CDR2 from the germline V gene are MNHEY and SMNVEV (reference sequence). V gave up 6 bases and J gave up 1 base; unmatched junction bases: 2. CDR3 DNA sequence: TGTGCCAGCAGCACTAGCGGTTCCTACAATGAGCAGTTCTTC. Translated: CASSTSGSYNEQFF.

The chain combines TRBV7-9 with TRBJ2-5, with 12 bases lining up with TRBD1. The DNA matches TRBJ2-7 better at its end, which makes the J call doubtful. This CDR3 contains 15 residues. Per germline, CDR1 SEHNR and CDR2 FQNEAQ (reference sequence). DNA for the CDR3: TGTGCCAGCAGCCGCCCGGGACAGGGGGCACACGAGCAGTACTTC. This codes for CASSRPGQGAHEQYF.

The chain couples TRBV27 to TRBJ1-6; TRBD1 agrees at 9 bases. The germline gives CDR1 MNHEY, CDR2 SMNVEV (reference sequence). CDR3 size: 15 residues. Trimming took 6 bases from V and 3 from J; bases not matched to a gene: 3. CDR3 nucleotides: TGTGCCAGCAGACAGGGGGCTAACTATAATTCACCCCTCCACTTT. Its translation: CASRQGANYNSPLHF.

J is TRBJ2-5 and V is TRBV7-9; tentative D call: TRBD2 (7 bases). CDR1 and CDR2 from the germline V gene are SEHNR and FQNEAQ (reference sequence). The CDR3 sequence is 17 residues long. V was shortened by 1 base and J by 5 bases, with 20 bases between the two germline ends. The CDR3 nucleotides are TGTGCCAGCAGCTTAGACGAACAGGGTAGGGGGGGGGAGACCCAGTACTTC. Amino acid sequence: CASSLDEQGRGGETQYF.

This clone has more than one count but fewer than ten. The CDR3 region is CASSGSGGRVSEQFF. CDR3 sequence (DNA): TGTGCCAGCAGTGGAAGTGGCGGGAGGGTTAGTGAGCAGTTCTTC. V gene TRBV6-6 combines with J gene TRBJ2-1; TRBD2 aligns across 9 bases. Looked up from germline, CDR1 is MNHNY and CDR2 is SVGAGI (reference sequence). V dropped 5 bases and J dropped 9; count of bases not matched to a gene: 11. There are 15 residues in the CDR3.

The chain recombines TRBV5-1 with TRBJ2-7; 10 bases fit TRBD1. Germline CDR1 is SGHRS and CDR2 is YFSETQ. Losses at the gene ends were 2 bases for V and 5 bases for J; bases not matched to a gene: 10. The length of the CDR3 is 16 residues. The CDR3 region has the DNA TGCGCCAGCAGCTTAGGGGGACAGGGGTCTGGGAACGAGCAGTACTTC. Translated, it gives CASSLGGQGSGNEQYF. The full variable domain, completed using reference TRBV5-1 and TRBJ2-7, is KAGVTQTPRYLIKTRGQQVTLSCSPISGHRSVSWYQQTPGQGLQFLFEYFSETQRNKGNFPGRFSGRQFSNSRSEMNVSTLELGDSALYLCASSLGGQGSGNEQYFGPGTRLTVT.

This clone was picked up a small number of times. This chain links TRBV20-1 with TRBJ1-1; no firm D call. Germline CDR1 reads DFQATT; CDR2 reads SNEGSKA (reference sequence). The CDR3 has 11 amino acids. The V gene lost 8 bases and the J gene lost 5 bases, with 12 bases spanning the gap. CDR3 loop: CSTRRRTEAFF. The CDR3, as DNA: TGCAGTACACGACGGAGGACTGAAGCTTTCTTT.

A single count supports this clone. The J gene is TRBJ2-3, the V gene TRBV5-3, with TRBD2 matching 7 bases. TRBV5-3 is reported as an ORF; its role is uncertain. The CDR3 loop spans 15 amino acids. Trimming took 8 bases from V and 5 from J; bases not matched to a gene: 14. CDR3 in amino acids: CASGGAAGLGDTQYF. CDR3 coding DNA: TGTGCCAGTGGCGGGGCAGCCGGACTAGGAGATACGCAGTATTTT.

The chain carries TRBV5-1 and TRBJ2-3; TRBD2 aligns across 7 bases. V lost 0 bases to trimming and J lost 1 base; unmatched junction nucleotides: 11. This CDR3 has 18 residues. Germline-derived CDR1 and CDR2 are SGHRS and YFSETQ. CDR3 in amino acids: CASSLGLGTRGGTDTQYF. For the CDR3, the DNA is TGCGCCAGCAGCTTGGGGCTAGGGACCCGGGGGGGCACAGATACGCAGTATTTT.

V usage is TRBV5-6 and J usage is TRBJ1-2; D is ambiguous. Trimming stripped 1 base from V and 0 bases from J, with 13 bases between. The germline V gene encodes CDR1 SGHDT and CDR2 YYEEEE. CDR3 length equals 16 residues. The CDR3 DNA is TGTGCCAGCAGCTTGATAGGCCCGACATCTAACTATGGCTACACCTTC. It encodes CASSLIGPTSNYGYTF.

V usage is TRBV28 and J usage is TRBJ2-6, with D hard to call. The CDR3 length is 15 residues. Germline lookup yields CDR1 MDHEN and CDR2 SYDVKM. V was pared by 4 bases and J by 0 bases, with 7 bases between. CDR3 region: CASSSSGSGANVLTF. The CDR3 region has the DNA TGTGCCAGCAGTTCCTCAGGCTCTGGGGCCAACGTCCTGACTTTC.

This clone is a singleton in its sample. This chain joins TRBV7-9 and TRBJ1-1, with 9 positions matching TRBD1. Germline assignment: CDR1 SEHNR and CDR2 FQNEAQ (reference sequence). The CDR3 is made up of 16 amino acids. Trimming at V came to 1 base and at J to 3 bases, leaving 6 bases not matched to a gene. CDR3 in amino acids: CASSLDTRDRDTEAFF. The DNA for the CDR3 is TGTGCCAGCAGCTTAGATACCCGGGACAGGGACACTGAAGCTTTCTTT.

The chain joins TRBV5-6 to TRBJ1-5; 10 bases are shared with TRBD1. CDR1 is SGHDT, CDR2 YYEEEE, per germline. V was pared by 0 bases and J by 2 bases, with 8 bases of the junction left unmatched. The CDR3 loop spans 18 amino acids. In nucleotides, the CDR3 is TGTGCCAGCAGCTTGGCCGGGACAGGGGTCAGGGGCAATCAGCCCCAGCATTTT. Amino acid sequence: CASSLAGTGVRGNQPQHF.

As DNA, the CDR3 is TGTGCCAGCAGCAACCCGCGGGGCGAGCAGTTCTTC. Its translation is CASSNPRGEQFF. V usage is TRBV7-2 and J usage is TRBJ2-1; D is possibly TRBD2 (6 bases). Germline V gene data show CDR1 as SGHTA and CDR2 as FQGNSA. The V and J ends lost 5 bases and 10 bases respectively, with 12 bases between them. This CDR3 has 12 residues. The full variable domain, rest sourced from reference TRBV7-2 and TRBJ2-1, is GAGVSQSPSNKVTEKGKDVELRCDPISGHTALYWYRQSLGQGLEFLIYFQGNSAPDKSGLPSDRFSAERTGGSVSTLTIQRTQQEDSAVYLCASSNPRGEQFFGPGTRLTVL.